The source of this T cell receptor (beta chain) is a study of blood T cell repertoires in COVID-19 (dated by TCRdb to the early 2020s). Turning to the overall study: Samples covering the acute and convalescent phases of COVID-19 were provided by collaborators in the United States, Italy and Spain. The prospective study material was composed of cDNA or gDNA derived from T cells, B-cell-depleted T cells, or PBMCs. Subjects who had been exposed to COVID-19, were actively infected with it, or had recovered from it provided the deeply sampled blood TCRbeta repertoires that made up the dataset. A freely available public database, intended as a resource for researchers studying the immune response to SARS-CoV-2, is where the repertoires were released. Samples were obtained from the ongoing ImmuneRACE study (first 160 participants) and from over a thousand subjects provided by 6 global collaborators. Sample metadata almost always included a de-identified subject ID, COVID-19 status, age in years and sex. Where HLA class I and class II types were available, the types were taken from metadata supplied by the sample provider, not from assay-based typing. Results and caveats for the whole study, not just this receptor: The quantity of clinical and demographic metadata differed by source and by participant and was supplied without curation.

The cysteine opens and the phenylalanine closes a CDR3 of 12 amino acids. Just CDR3 DNA is preserved here, 36 bases in frame from base 1. V loses 2 bases, J loses 8 bases, and the germline ends lie 7 bases apart. Sequences SGHTA (CDR1) and FQGNSA (CDR2) are obtained from the germline V gene. Another Seattle source contributed samples from volunteer blood donors who had recovered from COVID-19. Collaborating institutions collected whole blood in K2EDTA tubes following their own protocols. For TCRbeta analysis, collaborators shipped samples in one of three forms: frozen whole blood, isolated PBMCs, or DNA extracted from either of those sample types. On this clone itself: No cognate antigen has been identified for it. Base-call qualities are not available, and no considerably larger clone is one nucleotide away.

TCRbeta CDR3 regions were amplified from genomic DNA by means of the immunoSEQ Assay, a bias-controlled multiplex PCR. Under the source paper's analysis protocol: Within the assay, amplification of reference gene primers was used to estimate how many nucleated cells each sample contained. To quantify the absolute abundance of each unique TCRbeta CDR3 rearrangement, sequence reads were collapsed and filtered. Productive Simpson clonality was computed per sample as the square root of Simpson's diversity index over productive rearrangements. TCRdb obtained this table from immuneACCESS and retained in-frame rearrangements with V and J assigned. These tables miss some clones; where compared with another copy, unresolved V genes account for less than half of the shortfall, and the remainder is unexplained. V, J and clone size are taken as reported in that table, and D and trimming were inferred from the DNA itself. Within this sample are 250,000 to 350,000 clones, with 80% to 90% of them counted one time only. The biggest ten clones account for roughly 8% of the sample.

The chain joins TRBV7-2 to TRBJ1-5; the D gene lacks a confident call. This sequence originates from a woman between 50 and 59 years old who had recovered from COVID-19. The sample comprised peripheral blood. The CDR3 region reads CASSLPGEPQHF. The nucleotide sequence is given as TGTGCCAGCAGCTTACCGGGAGAGCCCCAGCATTTT.